What follows describes a single T cell receptor beta chain. Its specificity is not known. The CDR3 sequence is 15 residues long. Sorted subsets were amplified in replicate PCRs using about 210 ng DNA, 30,000 to 35,000 T cell genomes. The table came from immunoSEQ multiplex PCR; TCRdb's copy has only in-frame clones and leaves some out. The sample consists of roughly 2,500,000 clones, roughly 93% of them appearing once. This sample stems from a study of shared clonotypes between healthy human individuals. About the research overall: The donor group consisted of a couple of women and a few men, aged 18 to 49. Per donor, CD8 memory used one plate, CD8 naive used two, CD4 memory used three and CD4 naive used three. Study-level results: Clonotypes that were shared across a handful of donors made up roughly 5% of naive CD4 clonotypes.

The sequence was collected from a man aged 18 to 29 in good health. Some clones in this sample may be carry-over from other donors' samples. Source material: naive CD4+ T cells from PBMCs. Sample subset: CD45RA+ positively selected. This rearrangement joins TRBV21-1 to TRBJ2-3; the table assigns TRBD2, which was not confirmed against the DNA. TRBV21-1 is tagged as a pseudogene. CDR3 bases: TGTGCCAGCACGGAACTAGCGGGAGTAGGAGATACGCAGTATTTT. The encoded protein is CASTELAGVGDTQYF.